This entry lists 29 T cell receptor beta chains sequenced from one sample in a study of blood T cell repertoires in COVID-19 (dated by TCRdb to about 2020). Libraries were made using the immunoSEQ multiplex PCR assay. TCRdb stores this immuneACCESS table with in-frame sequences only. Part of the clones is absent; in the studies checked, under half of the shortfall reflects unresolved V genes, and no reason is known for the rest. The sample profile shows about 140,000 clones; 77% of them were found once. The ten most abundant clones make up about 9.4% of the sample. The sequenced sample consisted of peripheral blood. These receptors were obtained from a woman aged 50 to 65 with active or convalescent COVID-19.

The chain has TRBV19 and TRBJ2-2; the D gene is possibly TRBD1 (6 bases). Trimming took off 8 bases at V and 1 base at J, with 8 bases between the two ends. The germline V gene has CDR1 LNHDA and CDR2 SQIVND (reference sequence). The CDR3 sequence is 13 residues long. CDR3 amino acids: CASQGLNTGELFF. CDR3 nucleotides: TGTGCCAGTCAGGGGCTGAACACCGGGGAGCTGTTTTTT.

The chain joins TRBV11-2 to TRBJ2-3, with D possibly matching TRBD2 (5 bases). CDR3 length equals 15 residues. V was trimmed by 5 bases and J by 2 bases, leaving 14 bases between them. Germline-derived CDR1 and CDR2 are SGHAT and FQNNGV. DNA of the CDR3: TGTGCCAGCAGCCCCTGGACTTTTTCCACAGATACGCAGTATTTT. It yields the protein CASSPWTFSTDTQYF.

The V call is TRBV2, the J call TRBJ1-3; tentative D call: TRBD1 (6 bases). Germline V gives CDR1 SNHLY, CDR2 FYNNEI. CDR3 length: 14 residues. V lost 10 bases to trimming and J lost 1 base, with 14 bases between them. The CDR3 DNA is TGTGCCACCAAGGACAGTTATTCTGGAAACACCATATATTTT. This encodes CATKDSYSGNTIYF. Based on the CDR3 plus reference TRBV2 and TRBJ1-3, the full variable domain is EPEVTQTPSHQVTQMGQEVILRCVPISNHLYFYWYRQILGQKVEFLVSFYNNEISEKSEIFDDQFSVERPDGSNFTLKIRSTKLEDSAMYFCATKDSYSGNTIYFGEGSWLTVV.

The CDR3 DNA sequence: TGTGCCAGCTCGAGGGTCCAGGAAGAGACCCAGTACTTC. Protein product: CASSRVQEETQYF. The chain carries TRBV7-3 and TRBJ2-5; possibly TRBD2 for D (5 bases). CDR1 SGHTA and CDR2 FQGTGA come from the germline V gene. Deletions cut 8 bases from V and 3 bases from J, with 13 bases between. There are 13 residues in the CDR3.

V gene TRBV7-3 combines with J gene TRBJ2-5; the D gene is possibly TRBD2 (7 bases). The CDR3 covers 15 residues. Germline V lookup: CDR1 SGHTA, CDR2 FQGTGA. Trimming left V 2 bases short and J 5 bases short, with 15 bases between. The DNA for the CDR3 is TGTGCCAGCAGCTTAGTGGGAGGGGGTCGGGAGACCCAGTACTTC. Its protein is CASSLVGGGRETQYF. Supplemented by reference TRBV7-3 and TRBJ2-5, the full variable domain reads GAGVSQTPSNKVTEKGKYVELRCDPISGHTALYWYRQSLGQGPEFLIYFQGTGAADDSGLPNDRFFAVRPEGSVSTLKIQRTERGDSAVYLCASSLVGGGRETQYFGPGTRLLVL.

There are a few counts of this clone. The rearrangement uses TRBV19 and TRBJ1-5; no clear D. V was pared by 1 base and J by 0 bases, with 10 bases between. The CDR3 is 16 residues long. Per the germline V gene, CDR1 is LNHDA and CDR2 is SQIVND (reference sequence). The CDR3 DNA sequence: TGTGCCAGTAGTATAGGAGGAATCGATAGCAATCAGCCCCAGCATTTT. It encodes CASSIGGIDSNQPQHF.

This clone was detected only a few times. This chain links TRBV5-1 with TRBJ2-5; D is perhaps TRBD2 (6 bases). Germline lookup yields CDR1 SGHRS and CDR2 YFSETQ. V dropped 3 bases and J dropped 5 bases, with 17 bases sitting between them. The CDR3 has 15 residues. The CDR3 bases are TGCGCCAGCAGCTCCTGGGGGGACCAGAGGGAGACCCAGTACTTC. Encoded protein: CASSSWGDQRETQYF.

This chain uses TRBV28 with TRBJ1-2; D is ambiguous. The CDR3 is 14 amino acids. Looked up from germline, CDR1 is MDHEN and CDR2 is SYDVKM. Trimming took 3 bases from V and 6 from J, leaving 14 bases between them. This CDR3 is CASSFPGEVHGYTF. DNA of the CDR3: TGTGCCAGCAGTTTTCCCGGGGAGGTACATGGCTACACCTTC.

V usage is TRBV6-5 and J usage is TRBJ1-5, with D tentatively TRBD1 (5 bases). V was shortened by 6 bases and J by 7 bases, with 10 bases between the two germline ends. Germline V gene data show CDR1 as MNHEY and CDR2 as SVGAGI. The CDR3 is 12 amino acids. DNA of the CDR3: TGTGCCAGCAGCGACAGTCGGCAGCCCCAGCATTTT. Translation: CASSDSRQPQHF.

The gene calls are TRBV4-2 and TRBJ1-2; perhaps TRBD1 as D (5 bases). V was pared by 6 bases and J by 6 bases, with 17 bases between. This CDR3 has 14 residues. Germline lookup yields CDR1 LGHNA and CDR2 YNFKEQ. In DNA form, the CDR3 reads TGTGCCAGCAGGGGGCAGGGTATAGAGAATGGCTACACCTTC. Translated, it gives CASRGQGIENGYTF.

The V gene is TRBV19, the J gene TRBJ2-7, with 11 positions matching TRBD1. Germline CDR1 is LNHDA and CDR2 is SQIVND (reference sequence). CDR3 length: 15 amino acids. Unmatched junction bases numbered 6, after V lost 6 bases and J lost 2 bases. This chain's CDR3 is CASRQPGQGAYEQYF. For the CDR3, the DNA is TGTGCCAGTAGACAACCGGGACAGGGGGCCTACGAGCAGTACTTC. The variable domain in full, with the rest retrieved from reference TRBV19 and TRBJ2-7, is DGGITQSPKYLFRKEGQNVTLSCEQNLNHDAMYWYRQDPGQGLRLIYYSQIVNDFQKGDIAEGYSVSREKKESFPLTVTSAQKNPTAFYLCASRQPGQGAYEQYFGPGTRLTVT.

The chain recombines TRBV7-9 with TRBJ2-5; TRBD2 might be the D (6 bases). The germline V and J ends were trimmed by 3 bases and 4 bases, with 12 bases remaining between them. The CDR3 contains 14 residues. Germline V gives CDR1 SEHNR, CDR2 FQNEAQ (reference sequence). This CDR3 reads CASSFVTRSETQYF. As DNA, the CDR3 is TGTGCCAGCAGCTTCGTGACTAGGTCAGAGACCCAGTACTTC.

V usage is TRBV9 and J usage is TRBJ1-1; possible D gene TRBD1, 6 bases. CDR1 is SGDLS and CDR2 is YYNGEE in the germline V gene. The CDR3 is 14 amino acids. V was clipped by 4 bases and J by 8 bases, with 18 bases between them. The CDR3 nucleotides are TGTGCCAGCAGCTTCCCTCCGGGGGGGGGCGAAGCTTTCTTT. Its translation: CASSFPPGGGEAFF. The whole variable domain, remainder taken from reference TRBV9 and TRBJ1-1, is DSGVTQTPKHLITATGQRVTLRCSPRSGDLSVYWYQQSLDQGLQFLIQYYNGEERAKGNILERFSAQQFPDLHSELNLSSLELGDSALYFCASSFPPGGGEAFFGQGTRLTVV.

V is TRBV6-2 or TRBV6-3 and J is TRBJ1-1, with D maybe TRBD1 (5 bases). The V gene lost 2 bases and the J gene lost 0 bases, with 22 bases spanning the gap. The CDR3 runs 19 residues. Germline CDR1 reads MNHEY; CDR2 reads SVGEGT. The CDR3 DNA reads TGTGCCAGCAGTTACCCCAGCGACAGAGCGTTTATCTTGAACACTGAAGCTTTCTTT. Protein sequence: CASSYPSDRAFILNTEAFF.

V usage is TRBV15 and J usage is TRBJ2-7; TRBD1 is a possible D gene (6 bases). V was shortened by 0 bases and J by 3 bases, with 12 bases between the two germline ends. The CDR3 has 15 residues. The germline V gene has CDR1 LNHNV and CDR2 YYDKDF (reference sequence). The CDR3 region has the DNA TGTGCCACCAGCAGAGAAGGACAGCCCTTCTACGAGCAGTACTTC. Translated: CATSREGQPFYEQYF.

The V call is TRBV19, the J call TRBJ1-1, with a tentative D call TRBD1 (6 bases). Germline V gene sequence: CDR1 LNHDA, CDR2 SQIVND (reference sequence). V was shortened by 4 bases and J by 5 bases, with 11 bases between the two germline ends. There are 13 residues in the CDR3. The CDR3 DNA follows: TGTGCCAGTAGTAGGACAGCCGATACTGAAGCTTTCTTT. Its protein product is CASSRTADTEAFF.

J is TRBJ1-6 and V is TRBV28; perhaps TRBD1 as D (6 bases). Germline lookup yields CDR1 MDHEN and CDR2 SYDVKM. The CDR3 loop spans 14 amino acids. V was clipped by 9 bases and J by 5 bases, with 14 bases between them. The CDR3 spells CASTGTNDNSPLHF. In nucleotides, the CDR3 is TGTGCCAGTACCGGGACAAATGATAATTCACCCCTCCACTTT.

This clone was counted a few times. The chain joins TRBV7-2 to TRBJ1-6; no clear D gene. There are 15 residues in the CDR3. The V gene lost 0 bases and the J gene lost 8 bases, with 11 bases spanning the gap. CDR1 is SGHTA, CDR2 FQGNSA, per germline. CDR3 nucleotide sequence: TGTGCCAGCAGCTTAGCCCTCGGGGAATATTCACCCCTCCACTTT. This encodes CASSLALGEYSPLHF. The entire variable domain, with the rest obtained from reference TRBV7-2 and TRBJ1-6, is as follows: GAGVSQSPSNKVTEKGKDVELRCDPISGHTALYWYRQSLGQGLEFLIYFQGNSAPDKSGLPSDRFSAERTGGSVSTLTIQRTQQEDSAVYLCASSLALGEYSPLHFGNGTRLTVT.

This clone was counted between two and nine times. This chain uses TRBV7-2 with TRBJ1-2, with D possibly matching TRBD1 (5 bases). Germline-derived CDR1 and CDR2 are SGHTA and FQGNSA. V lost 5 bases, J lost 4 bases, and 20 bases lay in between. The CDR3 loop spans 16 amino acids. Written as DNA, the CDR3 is TGTGCCAGCAGCCCCCCGGACAACCGCAAAGGCTATGGCTACACCTTC. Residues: CASSPPDNRKGYGYTF.

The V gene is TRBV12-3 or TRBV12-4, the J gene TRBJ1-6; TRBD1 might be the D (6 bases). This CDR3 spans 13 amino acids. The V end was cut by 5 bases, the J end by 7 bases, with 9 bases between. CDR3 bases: TGTGCCAGCAGTGGGACAATCAATTCACCCCTCCACTTT. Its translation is CASSGTINSPLHF.

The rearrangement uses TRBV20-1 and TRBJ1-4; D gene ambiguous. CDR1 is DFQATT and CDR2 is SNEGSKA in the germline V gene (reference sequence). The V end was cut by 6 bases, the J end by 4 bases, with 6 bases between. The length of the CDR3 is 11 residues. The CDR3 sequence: CSARYNEKLFF. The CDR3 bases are TGCAGTGCCAGATATAATGAAAAACTGTTTTTT.

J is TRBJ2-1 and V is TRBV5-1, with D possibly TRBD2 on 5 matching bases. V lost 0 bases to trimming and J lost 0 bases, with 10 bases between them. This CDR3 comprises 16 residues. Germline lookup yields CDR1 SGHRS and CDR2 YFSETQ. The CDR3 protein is CASSLAAGLSYNEQFF. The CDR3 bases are TGCGCCAGCAGCTTGGCTGCGGGCCTCTCCTACAATGAGCAGTTCTTC.

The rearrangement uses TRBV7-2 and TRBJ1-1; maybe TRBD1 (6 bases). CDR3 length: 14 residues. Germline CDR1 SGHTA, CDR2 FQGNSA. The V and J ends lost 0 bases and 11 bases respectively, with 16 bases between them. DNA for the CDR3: TGTGCCAGCAGCTTAGCCGCGACAGGACCGGAGGCTTTCTTT. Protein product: CASSLAATGPEAFF.

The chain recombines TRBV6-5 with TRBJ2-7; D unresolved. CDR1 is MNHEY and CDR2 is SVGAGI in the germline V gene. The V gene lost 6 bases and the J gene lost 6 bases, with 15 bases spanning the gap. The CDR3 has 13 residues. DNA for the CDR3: TGTGCCAGCAGGAGAGACGTCGCGGCCGAGCAGTACTTC. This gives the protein CASRRDVAAEQYF.

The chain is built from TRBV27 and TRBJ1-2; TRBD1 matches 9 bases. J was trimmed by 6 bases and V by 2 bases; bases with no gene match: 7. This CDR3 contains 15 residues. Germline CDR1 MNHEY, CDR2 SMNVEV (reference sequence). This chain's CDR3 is CASSLRRQGVDGYTF. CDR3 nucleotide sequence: TGTGCCAGCAGTTTACGGAGACAGGGGGTTGATGGCTACACCTTC.

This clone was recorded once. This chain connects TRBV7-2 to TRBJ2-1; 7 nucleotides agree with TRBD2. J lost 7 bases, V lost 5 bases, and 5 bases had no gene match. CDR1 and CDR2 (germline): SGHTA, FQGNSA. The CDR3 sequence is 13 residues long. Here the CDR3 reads CASSERTRNEQFF. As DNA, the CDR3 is TGTGCCAGCAGCGAGCGGACTAGGAATGAGCAGTTCTTC.

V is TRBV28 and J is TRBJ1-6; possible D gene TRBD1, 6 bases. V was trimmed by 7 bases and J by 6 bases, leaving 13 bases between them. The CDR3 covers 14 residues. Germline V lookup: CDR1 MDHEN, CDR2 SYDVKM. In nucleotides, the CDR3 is TGTGCCAGCAATTGGGCAGGGGCTAATTCACCCCTCCACTTT. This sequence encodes CASNWAGANSPLHF.

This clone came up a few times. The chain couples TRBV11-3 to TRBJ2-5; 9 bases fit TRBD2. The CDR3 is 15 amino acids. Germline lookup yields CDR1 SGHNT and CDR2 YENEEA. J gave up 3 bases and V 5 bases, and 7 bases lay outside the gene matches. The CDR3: CASSPGLASEETQYF. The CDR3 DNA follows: TGTGCCAGCAGCCCGGGACTAGCATCGGAAGAGACCCAGTACTTC.

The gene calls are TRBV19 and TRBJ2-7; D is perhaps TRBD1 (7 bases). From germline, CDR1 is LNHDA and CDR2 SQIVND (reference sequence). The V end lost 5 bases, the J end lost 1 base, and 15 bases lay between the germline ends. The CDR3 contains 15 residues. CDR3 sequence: CASSPQGGQSYEQYF. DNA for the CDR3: TGTGCCAGTAGTCCCCAGGGGGGCCAATCCTACGAGCAGTACTTC.